Only a few counts were recorded for the clone carrying this T cell receptor (beta chain). Its antigen is not known. The data were taken from a study of T-cell reconstitution after alpha-beta-depleted transplantation in children. Trimming stripped 4 bases from V and 4 bases from J, with 23 bases between. The CDR3 runs to 18 residues. CDR1 LGHDT and CDR2 YNNKEL come from the germline V gene (reference sequence). During its preparation, the TCRbeta library received unique molecular identifiers. TCRdb itself ran the PCR reads through MiXCR, one entry per CDR3 protein. The data hold 530,000 or so distinct CDR3 sequences, with 20% to 30% observed a single time. Whole-study results and caveats: Some patients owed their high day-60 TCRbeta diversity to surviving recipient T cells and thymic progenitors. It was newly produced T cells that mostly accounted for T-cell counts and diversity one year after transplant. Several hundred expanded graft clones reportedly supplied alpha-beta T cells about two months after transplant.

V usage is TRBV3-1 and J usage is TRBJ2-1; no reliable D call. The origin of this receptor is a boy under two years old with Wiskott-Aldrich syndrome, due to receive a stem cell transplant. The specimen was PBMCs, collected before TCRalphabeta/CD19-depleted stem cell transplant. CDR3: CASSRFRVHYPTYNEQFF. For the CDR3, the DNA is TGTGCCAGCAGCCGTTTCCGGGTGCATTACCCCACTTACAATGAGCAGTTCTTC.